This T cell receptor (beta chain) derives from a study of patients and donors after allogeneic stem cell transplantation. The V end lost 10 bases, the J end lost 6 bases, and 24 bases lay between the germline ends. The CDR3 extends over 15 amino acids. Germline CDR1 and CDR2: MNHNY and SVGAGI (reference sequence). TCRdb passed the RT-PCR reads through MiXCR, listing each CDR3 protein once. The sample carries around 150,000 distinct CDR3 sequences, 30% recorded once. The chain joins TRBV6-6 to TRBJ2-5; D could derive from TRBD1 or TRBD2 (5 bases each). Sequenced input: blood, either unsorted or a sorted T cell fraction (not recorded which). The source is a human donor who was either an allogeneic HSCT recipient or a stem cell or donor lymphocyte infusion donor (not recorded which). It is not recorded whose cells these are; they may come from a transplant donor. CDR3 protein: CATASGQGRGKTQYF. CDR3 nucleotide sequence: TGTGCCACCGCTAGTGGGCAGGGACGAGGAAAGACCCAGTACTTC.